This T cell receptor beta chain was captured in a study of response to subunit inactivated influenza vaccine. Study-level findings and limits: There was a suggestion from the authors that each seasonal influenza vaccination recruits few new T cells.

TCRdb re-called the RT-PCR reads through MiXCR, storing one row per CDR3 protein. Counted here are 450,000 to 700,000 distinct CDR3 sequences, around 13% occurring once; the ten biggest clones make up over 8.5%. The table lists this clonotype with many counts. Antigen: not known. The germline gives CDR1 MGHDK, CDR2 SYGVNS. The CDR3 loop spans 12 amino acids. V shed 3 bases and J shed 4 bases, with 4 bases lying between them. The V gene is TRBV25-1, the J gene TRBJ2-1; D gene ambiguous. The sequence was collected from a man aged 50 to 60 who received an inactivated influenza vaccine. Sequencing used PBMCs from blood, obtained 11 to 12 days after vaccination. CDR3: CASSDGYNEQFF. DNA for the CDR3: TGTGCCAGCAGTGACGGATACAATGAGCAGTTCTTC.